These 8 T cell receptor beta chains share one sample of origin, sequenced in a study of resident and recirculating memory T cells in vitiligo. The data were produced by immunoSEQ multiplex PCR, yet TCRdb's version contains in-frame clones alone and is incomplete. The table includes 40,000 to 50,000 clones, nearly 95% detected once. Sample: blood. All receptors derive from a male donor with vitiligo.

This CDR3 is CASSPQFEGELFF. In DNA form, the CDR3 reads TGTGCCAGCAGCCCCCAGTTCGAAGGGGAGCTGTTTTTT. This chain links TRBV6-5 with TRBJ2-2; D is undetermined. V gave up 6 bases and J gave up 8 bases, with 13 bases separating them. Germline V lookup: CDR1 MNHEY, CDR2 SVGAGI. The CDR3 extends over 13 amino acids.

In its sample, this clone was seen once. The chain joins TRBV9 to TRBJ2-1; TRBD2 matches at 8 bases. The germline V gene has CDR1 SGDLS and CDR2 YYNGEE. The length of the CDR3 is 15 residues. The ends lost 0 bases at V and 2 bases at J; junction bases unmatched: 1. The DNA for the CDR3 is TGTGCCAGCAGCGTAGTAGCGGGGCCCTACAATGAGCAGTTCTTC. Its translation: CASSVVAGPYNEQFF. Using reference TRBV9 and TRBJ2-1 for the parts outside the CDR3, the full variable domain is DSGVTQTPKHLITATGQRVTLRCSPRSGDLSVYWYQQSLDQGLQFLIQYYNGEERAKGNILERFSAQQFPDLHSELNLSSLELGDSALYFCASSVVAGPYNEQFFGPGTRLTVL.

The genes are TRBV9 and TRBJ2-1; possible D gene TRBD2, 6 bases. The CDR3 loop spans 12 amino acids. Deletions cut 3 bases from V and 10 bases from J, with 11 bases between. The germline CDR1 and CDR2 sequences are SGDLS and YYNGEE. The CDR3: CASSGGTVEQFF. The DNA for the CDR3 is TGTGCCAGCAGCGGGGGGACTGTGGAGCAGTTCTTC.

This clone was seen once. This chain joins TRBV5-1 and TRBJ2-3; the match to TRBD2 covers 12 bases. The CDR3 loop spans 16 amino acids. V gave up 2 bases and J gave up 1 base; unmatched junction bases: 2. Per the germline V gene, CDR1 is SGHRS and CDR2 is YFSETQ. CDR3 residues: CASSLRTSGGTDTQYF. CDR3 bases: TGCGCCAGCAGCTTACGGACTAGCGGGGGCACAGATACGCAGTATTTT. Full variable domain (outside the CDR3, taken from reference TRBV5-1 and TRBJ2-3): KAGVTQTPRYLIKTRGQQVTLSCSPISGHRSVSWYQQTPGQGLQFLFEYFSETQRNKGNFPGRFSGRQFSNSRSEMNVSTLELGDSALYLCASSLRTSGGTDTQYFGPGTRLTVL.

The V and J genes are TRBV5-1 and TRBJ2-5; 15 bases are shared with TRBD2. The V gene's germline CDR1 is SGHRS and CDR2 YFSETQ. V lost 3 bases to trimming and J lost 2 bases; unmatched junction nucleotides: 2. The CDR3 totals 16 residues. CDR3 region: CASSSGLAGGQETQYF. For the CDR3, the DNA is TGCGCCAGCAGCTCGGGACTAGCGGGGGGACAAGAGACCCAGTACTTC.

The chain uses TRBV7-8 and TRBJ1-2, with TRBD1 identical over 9 bases. Germline CDR1 and CDR2: SGHVS and FQNEAQ. Trimming removed 5 bases from V and 4 bases from J; junction bases left unmatched: 8. This CDR3 has 15 residues. The CDR3 loop is CASSAGTGPFYGYTF. The CDR3 DNA sequence: TGTGCCAGCAGCGCGGGGACAGGGCCCTTCTATGGCTACACCTTC.

Remarks on this clone: Distinct nucleotide sequences in the sample also encode this CDR3. V usage is TRBV5-4 and J usage is TRBJ2-5, with TRBD2 matching over 9 bases. Germline lookup yields CDR1 SGHNT and CDR2 YYREEE (reference sequence). The J segment lost 4 bases and the V segment lost 1 base, leaving 8 bases of the junction unmatched. The CDR3 is 16 amino acids. As DNA, the CDR3 is TGTGCCAGCAGCTTGCGGGCGGGGGGGCCAAGAGAGACCCAGTACTTC. Translation gives CASSLRAGGPRETQYF. Looking up the rest from reference TRBV5-4 and TRBJ2-5 gives the full variable domain: ETGVTQSPTHLIKTRGQQVTLRCSSQSGHNTVSWYQQALGQGPQFIFQYYREEENGRGNFPPRFSGLQFPNYSSELNVNALELDDSALYLCASSLRAGGPRETQYFGPGTRLLVL.

This rearrangement joins TRBV5-1 to TRBJ2-1; 12 nucleotides align to TRBD2. Trimming removed 4 bases from V and 4 bases from J; junction bases left unmatched: 9. The CDR3 extends over 17 amino acids. Looked up from germline, CDR1 is SGHRS and CDR2 is YFSETQ. CDR3 coding DNA: TGCGCCAGCAGCCTCCGACTAGCGGGGGAATCTTACAATGAGCAGTTCTTC. It yields the protein CASSLRLAGESYNEQFF.